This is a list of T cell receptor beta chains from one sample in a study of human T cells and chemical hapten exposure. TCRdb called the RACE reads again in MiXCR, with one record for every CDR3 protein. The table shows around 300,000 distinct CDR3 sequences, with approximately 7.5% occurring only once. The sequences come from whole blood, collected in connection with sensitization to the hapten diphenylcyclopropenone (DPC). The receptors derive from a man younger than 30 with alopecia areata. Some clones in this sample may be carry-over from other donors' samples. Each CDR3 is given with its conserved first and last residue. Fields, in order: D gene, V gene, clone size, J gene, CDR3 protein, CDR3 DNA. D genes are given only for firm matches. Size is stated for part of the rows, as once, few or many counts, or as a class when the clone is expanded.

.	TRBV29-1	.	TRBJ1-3	CSAEGPGFLRDTIYF	TGCAGCGCCGAGGGCCCAGGGTTTCTCCGTGACACCATATATTTT
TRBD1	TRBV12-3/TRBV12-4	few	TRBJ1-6	CASSLAGTGRNSPLHF	TGTGCCAGCAGTTTAGCCGGGACAGGGAGAAATTCACCCCTCCACTTT
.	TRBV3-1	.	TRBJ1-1	CASSQDLGPEAFF	TGTGCCAGCAGCCAAGATTTGGGGCCTGAAGCTTTCTTT
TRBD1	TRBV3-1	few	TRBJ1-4	CASSPAPGQKEKLFF	TGTGCCAGCAGCCCCGCACCGGGACAGAAAGAAAAACTGTTTTTT
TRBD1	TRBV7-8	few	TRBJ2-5	CASSSAEDRRETQYF	TGTGCCAGCAGCTCCGCGGAGGACAGGCGAGAGACCCAGTACTTC
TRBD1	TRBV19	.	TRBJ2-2	CASSLPGQGGGELFF	TGTGCCAGTAGCTTACCCGGACAGGGAGGCGGGGAGCTGTTTTTT
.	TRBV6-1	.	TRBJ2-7	CASSVPGLREIEQYF	TGTGCCAGCAGTGTCCCCGGACTAAGAGAAATCGAGCAGTACTTC
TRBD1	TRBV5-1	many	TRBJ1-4	CASSLTQGAKEKLFF	TGCGCCAGCAGCTTGACACAGGGGGCGAAGGAAAAACTGTTTTTT
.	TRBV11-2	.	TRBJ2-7	CASSLIPGRSYEQYF	TGTGCCAGCAGCTTAATCCCGGGACGTTCCTACGAGCAGTACTTC
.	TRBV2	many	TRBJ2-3	CASSELVQRTDTQYF	TGTGCCAGCAGTGAACTGGTACAGCGCACAGATACGCAGTATTTT
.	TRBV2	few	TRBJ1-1	CASSPGYGRDMNTEAFF	TGTGCCAGCAGTCCAGGGTATGGCCGGGATATGAACACTGAAGCTTTCTTT
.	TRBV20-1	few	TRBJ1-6	CSARDHGIESPLHF	TGCAGTGCTAGAGATCACGGGATAGAGTCACCCCTCCACTTT
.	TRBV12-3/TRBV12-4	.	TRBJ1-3	CASRPPGFWGNTIYF	TGTGCCAGCAGACCCCCAGGGTTCTGGGGAAACACCATATATTTT
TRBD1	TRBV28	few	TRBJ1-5	CASRVLAGGVVNQPQHF	TGTGCCAGCAGGGTTCTGGCAGGGGGGGTTGTCAATCAGCCCCAGCATTTT
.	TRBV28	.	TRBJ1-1	CASTILRDKNTEAFF	TGTGCCAGCACTATCCTCCGGGACAAGAACACTGAAGCTTTCTTT
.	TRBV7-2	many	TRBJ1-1	CASSFRSNTEAFF	TGTGCCAGCAGCTTTAGATCGAACACTGAAGCTTTCTTT
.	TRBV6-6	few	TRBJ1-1	CASSYSSNTEAFF	TGTGCCAGCAGTTATTCTAGCAACACTGAAGCTTTCTTT
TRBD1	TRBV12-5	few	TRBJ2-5	CASGLGQIETQYF	TGTGCTAGTGGCTTGGGACAGATAGAGACCCAGTACTTC
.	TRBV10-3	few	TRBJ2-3	CVIMTADTQYF	TGTGTCATCATGACGGCAGATACGCAGTATTTT
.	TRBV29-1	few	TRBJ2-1	CSVASLKEQFF	TGCAGCGTTGCCTCTTTGAAAGAGCAGTTCTTC
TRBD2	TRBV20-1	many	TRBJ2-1	CSARDRAGGQDEQFF	TGCAGTGCTAGAGATAGAGCGGGGGGGCAAGATGAGCAGTTCTTC
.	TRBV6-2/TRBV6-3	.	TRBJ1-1	CASSRDLPNTEAFF	TGTGCCAGCAGTAGGGACTTACCCAACACTGAAGCTTTCTTT
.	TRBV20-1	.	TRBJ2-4	CSAFQIVSGNIQYF	TGCAGTGCTTTTCAAATTGTTAGTGGAAACATTCAGTACTTC
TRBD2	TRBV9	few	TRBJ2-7	CASSVASGGNYEQYF	TGTGCCAGCAGCGTAGCTAGCGGGGGGAACTACGAGCAGTACTTC
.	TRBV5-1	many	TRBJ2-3	CASSSQSDTQYF	TGCGCCAGCAGCTCCCAGTCAGATACGCAGTATTTT
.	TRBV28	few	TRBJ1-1	CASSPPGVWGHTEAFF	TGTGCCAGCAGTCCCCCAGGAGTCTGGGGCCACACTGAAGCTTTCTTT
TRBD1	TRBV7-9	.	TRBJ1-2	CASSMRQGAEGYTF	TGTGCCAGCAGTATGAGACAGGGGGCAGAGGGCTACACCTTC
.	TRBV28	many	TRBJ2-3	CASSLPAITQYF	TGTGCCAGCAGTCTCCCGGCTATCACGCAGTATTTT
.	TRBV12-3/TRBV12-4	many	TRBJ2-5	CASSLQGKQETQYF	TGTGCCAGCAGTTTACAGGGGAAACAAGAGACCCAGTACTTC
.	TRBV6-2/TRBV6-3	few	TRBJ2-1	CASSYLAIYNEQFF	TGTGCCAGCAGTTACCTTGCCATCTACAATGAGCAGTTCTTC
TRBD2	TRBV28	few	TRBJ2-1	CASSISGGRSSYNEQFF	TGTGCCAGCAGTATTAGCGGGGGGCGGAGCTCCTACAATGAGCAGTTCTTC
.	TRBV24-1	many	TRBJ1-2	CATSAGVGYTF	TGTGCCACCAGTGCTGGGGTTGGCTACACCTTC
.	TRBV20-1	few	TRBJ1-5	CSATGPNQPQHF	TGCAGTGCTACCGGACCTAATCAGCCCCAGCATTTT
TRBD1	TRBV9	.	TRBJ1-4	CASSVAGGQGEEKLFF	TGTGCCAGCAGCGTAGCTGGGGGACAGGGTGAAGAAAAACTGTTTTTT
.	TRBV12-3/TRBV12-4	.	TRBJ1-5	CASNLDDQPQHF	TGTGCCAGCAACCTGGATGATCAGCCCCAGCATTTT
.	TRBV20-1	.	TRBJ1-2	CSAREGQGYGYTF	TGCAGTGCTAGAGAGGGTCAGGGCTATGGCTACACCTTC
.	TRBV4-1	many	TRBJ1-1	CASSQLDSLTPNTEAFF	TGCGCCAGCAGCCAGTTAGACAGTCTGACCCCGAACACTGAAGCTTTCTTT
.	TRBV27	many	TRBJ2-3	CASRSRVHTDTQYF	TGTGCCAGCAGGTCACGGGTTCACACAGATACGCAGTATTTT
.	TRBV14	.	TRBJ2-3	CASSSKISTDTQYF	TGTGCCAGCAGCTCTAAGATTAGCACAGATACGCAGTATTTT
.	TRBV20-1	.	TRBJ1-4	CSARALLNEKLFF	TGCAGTGCTAGAGCACTCCTTAATGAAAAACTGTTTTTT
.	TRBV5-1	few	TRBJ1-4	CASSSPGVYEKLFF	TGCGCCAGCAGCTCCCCGGGGGTGTATGAAAAACTGTTTTTT
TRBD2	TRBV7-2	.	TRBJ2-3	CASSRTSAGDTQYF	TGTGCCAGCAGCCGGACTAGCGCCGGAGATACGCAGTATTTT
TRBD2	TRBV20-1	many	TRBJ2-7	CSASGGAYEQYF	TGCAGTGCTAGTGGGGGGGCCTACGAGCAGTACTTC
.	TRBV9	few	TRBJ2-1	CASSVAVGAKGNEQFF	TGTGCCAGCAGCGTAGCCGTGGGGGCAAAGGGCAATGAGCAGTTCTTC
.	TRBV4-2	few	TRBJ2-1	CASSQEWRKYTEYNEQFF	TGTGCCAGCAGCCAAGAATGGCGGAAATACACAGAATACAATGAGCAGTTCTTC
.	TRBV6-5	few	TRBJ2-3	CASRAGRTDTQYF	TGTGCCAGCAGGGCGGGCCGCACAGATACGCAGTATTTT
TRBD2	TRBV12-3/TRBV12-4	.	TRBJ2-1	CASSSSGERYNEQFF	TGTGCCAGCAGTAGTAGCGGGGAGAGATACAATGAGCAGTTCTTC
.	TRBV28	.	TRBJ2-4	CASSLRVNIQYF	TGTGCCAGCAGTTTACGTGTTAACATTCAGTACTTC
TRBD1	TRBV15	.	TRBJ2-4	CATSRVQGVNIQYF	TGTGCCACCAGCAGAGTACAGGGGGTAAACATTCAGTACTTC
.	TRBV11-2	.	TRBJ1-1	CASSFATGVGTEAFF	TGTGCCAGCAGCTTCGCGACAGGCGTTGGGACTGAAGCTTTCTTT
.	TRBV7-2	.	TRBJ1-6	CASSLVMSRGSSPLHF	TGTGCCAGCAGCTTAGTAATGAGCAGGGGTAGTTCACCCCTCCACTTT
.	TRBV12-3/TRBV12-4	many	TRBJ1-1	CASSLLNTEAFF	TGTGCCAGCAGTCTCTTGAACACTGAAGCTTTCTTT
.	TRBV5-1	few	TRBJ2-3	CASSQTGWSTDTQYF	TGCGCCAGCAGCCAGACGGGGTGGAGCACAGATACGCAGTATTTT
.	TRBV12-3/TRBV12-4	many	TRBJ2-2	CASRKGELFF	TGTGCCAGCAGGAAGGGGGAGCTGTTTTTT
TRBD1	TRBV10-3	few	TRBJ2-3	CAISESAGQGGSDTQYF	TGTGCCATCAGTGAGTCGGCCGGACAGGGTGGATCAGATACGCAGTATTTT